These 30 T cell receptor beta chains share one sample of origin, sequenced in a study of blood T cell repertoires in COVID-19. Profiled with immunoSEQ multiplex PCR; TCRdb holds only in-frame clones, not every one. The sample consists of around 33,000 clones, approximately 71% of them appearing once. What was sequenced was peripheral blood. Every receptor here comes from a man older than 75 with active or convalescent COVID-19.

By share, this clone counts as medium-sized. The genes are TRBV19 and TRBJ2-7; 8 bases agree with TRBD1. V lost 5 bases, J lost 4 bases, and 10 bases stayed unmatched. The CDR3 contains 15 residues. CDR1 and CDR2 (germline): LNHDA, SQIVND (reference sequence). DNA for the CDR3: TGTGCCAGTAGTGAGGAGGGACAGGAATTTTACGAGCAGTACTTC. Amino acids: CASSEEGQEFYEQYF.

The chain carries TRBV7-9 and TRBJ1-2; D may be TRBD1 (6 bases). The V end was cut by 5 bases, the J end by 4 bases, with 11 bases between. The CDR3 runs 13 residues. Germline V gene lookup returns CDR1 SEHNR and CDR2 FQNEAQ (reference sequence). CDR3 region: CASSRGALYGYTF. CDR3 nucleotides: TGTGCCAGCAGCAGGGGGGCTCTCTATGGCTACACCTTC.

V gene TRBV5-1 combines with J gene TRBJ2-3; 10 nucleotides match TRBD1. Germline V gene sequence: CDR1 SGHRS, CDR2 YFSETQ. The CDR3 length is 14 residues. The V and J ends lost 2 bases and 7 bases, in that order; junction bases with no gene match: 4. CDR3 sequence reads: CASSLRQGANTQYF. The DNA of the CDR3 is TGCGCCAGCAGCTTACGACAGGGGGCTAATACGCAGTATTTT.

V is TRBV12-3 or TRBV12-4 and J is TRBJ2-7; 7 bases are a match to TRBD2. Trimming cost V 4 bases and J 3 bases; bases outside gene matches: 3. The CDR3 runs 13 residues. The CDR3 bases are TGTGCCAGCAGTTCGAGCGGGGACTACGAGCAGTACTTC. This translates into CASSSSGDYEQYF.

The chain uses TRBV6-5 and TRBJ1-5; 8 bases match TRBD1. Trimming at V came to 11 bases and at J to 1 base, leaving 10 bases not matched to a gene. The V gene's germline CDR1 is MNHEY and CDR2 SVGAGI. This CDR3 has 15 residues. CDR3 bases: TGTGCCGCTATGACAGGGGAAGGAAGCAATCAGCCCCAGCATTTT. Translated: CAAMTGEGSNQPQHF.

V usage is TRBV28 and J usage is TRBJ1-5; possible D gene TRBD1, 5 bases. Per the germline V gene, CDR1 is MDHEN and CDR2 is SYDVKM. This CDR3 region has 14 residues. Trimming left V 3 bases short and J 6 bases short, with 12 bases between. The CDR3 spells CASSFWDSSQPQHF. The DNA for the CDR3 is TGTGCCAGCAGTTTCTGGGACTCCAGTCAGCCCCAGCATTTT.

The V gene is TRBV5-4, the J gene TRBJ1-1; D gene ambiguous. Trimming took off 0 bases at V and 0 bases at J, with 12 bases between the two ends. The CDR3 is 16 amino acids. Per the germline V gene, CDR1 is SGHNT and CDR2 is YYREEE (reference sequence). The CDR3 DNA follows: TGTGCCAGCAGCTTGGGTACGAGCGCTATGAACACTGAAGCTTTCTTT. Protein: CASSLGTSAMNTEAFF.

The chain links TRBV27 to TRBJ1-4; 9 bases are shared with TRBD1. V dropped 2 bases and J dropped 10; count of bases not matched to a gene: 11. Looked up from germline, CDR1 is MNHEY and CDR2 is SMNVEV (reference sequence). This CDR3 comprises 16 residues. CDR3 in amino acids: CASSLDAGQGQGKLFF. DNA of the CDR3: TGTGCCAGCAGTTTAGATGCGGGACAGGGCCAAGGAAAACTGTTTTTT.

A remark on this clone: An end of the junction differs from the germline gene, which may be a read error. The chain joins TRBV18 to TRBJ2-5; 11 bases agree with TRBD1. Germline CDR1 reads KGHSH; CDR2 reads LQKENI. The CDR3 extends over 15 amino acids. The CDR3 nucleotides are TGTGCCAGCTCATCACCGGGACAGGGGGGAGAGACCCAGTACTTC. It is translated as CASSSPGQGGETQYF.

V gene TRBV10-2 combines with J gene TRBJ1-2; D is undetermined. There are 13 residues in the CDR3. The V and J ends lost 3 bases and 8 bases respectively, with 13 bases between them. Germline values: CDR1 WSHSY, CDR2 SAAADI. The CDR3 DNA is TGCGCCAGCAGTGACGGGGAAACGGGAGGCTACACCTTC. It is translated as CASSDGETGGYTF.

The rearrangement joins TRBV5-4 to TRBJ2-7; D is undetermined. V was cut by 7 bases and J by 3 bases, with 11 bases left in between. The CDR3 has 12 residues. The germline CDR1 and CDR2 sequences are SGHNT and YYREEE (reference sequence). CDR3 coding DNA: TGTGCCAGCTCTTTTCCAGGCTACGAGCAGTACTTC. This encodes CASSFPGYEQYF.

This clone was counted a few times. The V and J genes are TRBV7-6 and TRBJ1-4, with 9 positions matching TRBD1. CDR3 length equals 15 residues. J was trimmed by 6 bases and V by 1 base; bases with no gene match: 3. The germline gives CDR1 SGHVS, CDR2 FNYEAQ. Here the CDR3 DNA reads TGTGCCAGCAGCTTAGTGGGGACAGGGCATGAAAAACTGTTTTTT. This gives the protein CASSLVGTGHEKLFF.

The genes are TRBV28 and TRBJ2-2; 7 nucleotides align to TRBD2. With 7 bases clipped from V and 5 bases from J, the junction kept 10 bases outside the gene matches. This CDR3 has 15 amino acids. The germline V gene has CDR1 MDHEN and CDR2 SYDVKM. The DNA for the CDR3 is TGTGCCAGCAAATTCCCGGGAGGCGGGACCGGGGAGCTGTTTTTT. Residues: CASKFPGGGTGELFF. The variable domain in full, completed from reference TRBV28 and TRBJ2-2, reads DVKVTQSSRYLVKRTGEKVFLECVQDMDHENMFWYRQDPGLGLRLIYFSYDVKMKEKGDIPEGYSVSREKKERFSLILESASTNQTSMYLCASKFPGGGTGELFFGEGSRLTVL.

The V call is TRBV28, the J call TRBJ2-6; weak D call: TRBD2 (6 bases). Germline CDR1 and CDR2: MDHEN and SYDVKM. Between the trimmed V and J ends, which lost 3 bases and 0 bases, there was a span of 12 bases. This CDR3 is 17 amino acids long. The chain's CDR3 is CASSFSGLISGANVLTF. CDR3 in DNA: TGTGCCAGCAGTTTTTCTGGACTAATCTCTGGGGCCAACGTCCTGACTTTC.

The genes are TRBV7-2 and TRBJ1-5; D ambiguous. Germline CDR1 is SGHTA and CDR2 is FQGNSA. The CDR3 has 13 residues. Trimming removed 1 base at V and 7 bases at J, with 8 bases between. The CDR3 nucleotides are TGTGCCAGCAGCTTAGGTCGGGAGCAGCCCCAGCATTTT. This codes for CASSLGREQPQHF.

The rearrangement joins TRBV3-1 (or the pseudogene TRBV3-2) to TRBJ2-7; a possible D gene is TRBD1 (6 bases). CDR3 length: 12 amino acids. Germline values: CDR1 LGHDT, CDR2 YNNKEL (reference sequence). Trimming cost V 4 bases and J 6 bases, with 10 bases left between them. CDR3 in amino acids: CASSPLGGEQYF. The CDR3 nucleotides are TGTGCCAGCAGCCCCCTAGGGGGCGAGCAGTACTTC.

The CDR3 region has the DNA TGCGCCAGCAGCTTGGGCCTAGCGACTAGCACAGATACGCAGTATTTT. Residues: CASSLGLATSTDTQYF. The chain has TRBV5-1 and TRBJ2-3, with D maybe TRBD2 (6 bases). Germline V gene sequence: CDR1 SGHRS, CDR2 YFSETQ. V gave up 0 bases and J gave up 0 bases, with 11 bases separating them. The CDR3 loop spans 16 amino acids.

The chain couples TRBV7-3 to TRBJ2-2, with 10 bases that match TRBD2. Per germline, CDR1 SGHTA and CDR2 FQGTGA. This CDR3 has 17 amino acids. V lost 2 bases, J lost 5 bases, and 8 bases stayed unmatched. CDR3 nucleotides: TGTGCCAGCAGCTTATTGACTAGCGGGCGGGGGACCGGGGAGCTGTTTTTT. It specifies CASSLLTSGRGTGELFF.

The chain carries TRBV6-6 and TRBJ1-1; no clear D. CDR1 MNHNY and CDR2 SVGAGI come from the germline V gene (reference sequence). The CDR3 totals 12 residues. V was trimmed by 6 bases and J by 0 bases, leaving 5 bases between them. The CDR3 nucleotides are TGTGCCAGCAGCTATATGAACACTGAAGCTTTCTTT. Translation: CASSYMNTEAFF.

The V and J genes are TRBV12-3 or TRBV12-4 and TRBJ1-2, with 7 bases identical to TRBD1. With 1 base clipped from V and 7 bases from J, the junction kept 3 bases outside the gene matches. The CDR3 is made up of 13 amino acids. The CDR3 region is CASSLGQGVGYTF. CDR3 bases: TGTGCCAGCAGTTTAGGGCAGGGGGTTGGCTACACCTTC.

This clone was seen only a few times. The chain employs TRBV9 and TRBJ1-1, with 10 positions matching TRBD1. Germline lookup yields CDR1 SGDLS and CDR2 YYNGEE. With V trimmed by 3 bases and J by 3 bases, 5 bases remained unmatched. The CDR3 sequence is 15 residues long. Here the CDR3 DNA reads TGTGCCAGCAGCGCGACCGGGACAGGGGACACTGAAGCTTTCTTT. Protein sequence: CASSATGTGDTEAFF.

The chain joins TRBV7-2 to TRBJ1-1, with a tentative D call TRBD1 (5 bases). CDR3 length: 14 amino acids. Germline V gene lookup returns CDR1 SGHTA and CDR2 FQGNSA. V was shortened by 5 bases and J by 0 bases, with 10 bases between the two germline ends. In DNA, the CDR3 is TGTGCCAGCAGCCTCCAGGGAATGAACACTGAAGCTTTCTTT. Its translation: CASSLQGMNTEAFF.

This chain uses TRBV5-1 with TRBJ1-4; TRBD1 aligns across 7 bases. The germline gives CDR1 SGHRS, CDR2 YFSETQ. The CDR3 is 16 amino acids. The trim removed 3 bases at V and 0 bases at J, leaving 5 bases unmatched. The CDR3 bases are TGCGCCAGCAGCTCGACAGGGTCTGCAACTAATGAAAAACTGTTTTTT. The encoded protein is CASSSTGSATNEKLFF.

This chain uses TRBV6-1 with TRBJ2-6; TRBD2 aligns across 12 bases. Per germline, CDR1 MNHNS and CDR2 SASEGT. The CDR3 has 16 residues. Trimming took 3 bases from V and 17 from J; bases not matched to a gene: 14. CDR3 sequence reads: CASSDPGQGLAGTLTF. The CDR3 DNA reads as TGTGCCAGCAGTGACCCCGGACAGGGACTAGCGGGTACCTTGACTTTC.

This chain connects TRBV28 to TRBJ2-3; 7 bases map to TRBD2. With V trimmed by 0 bases and J by 3 bases, 3 bases remained unmatched. This CDR3 has 15 amino acids. Germline V CDR1 and CDR2: MDHEN, SYDVKM. The CDR3 spells CASSLWREWTDTQYF. In DNA form, the CDR3 reads TGTGCCAGCAGTTTATGGCGGGAGTGGACAGATACGCAGTATTTT. The full variable domain, with the rest looked up from reference TRBV28 and TRBJ2-3, is DVKVTQSSRYLVKRTGEKVFLECVQDMDHENMFWYRQDPGLGLRLIYFSYDVKMKEKGDIPEGYSVSREKKERFSLILESASTNQTSMYLCASSLWREWTDTQYFGPGTRLTVL.

The chain is built from TRBV4-3 and TRBJ1-2, with 9 positions matching TRBD1. The CDR3 is made up of 13 amino acids. V trimming: 4 bases; J trimming: 8 bases; junction bases outside the gene matches: 5. Germline V CDR1 and CDR2: LGHNA, YSLEER. CDR3 sequence: CASSLTGGGGYTF. In nucleotides, the CDR3 is TGCGCCAGCAGCCTGACAGGGGGAGGCGGCTACACCTTC.

The chain combines TRBV12-3 or TRBV12-4 with TRBJ2-7; D may be TRBD1 (5 bases). Trimming cost V 6 bases and J 4 bases, with 10 bases left between them. The CDR3 length is 12 residues. This chain's CDR3 is CASRGDSYEQYF. In nucleotides, the CDR3 is TGTGCCAGCAGGGGCGACAGTTACGAGCAGTACTTC.

The rearrangement links TRBV7-6 to TRBJ2-7; 9 bases map to TRBD1. Germline V gene data show CDR1 as SGHVS and CDR2 as FNYEAQ. The CDR3 is 14 residues long. The V and J ends lost 5 bases and 7 bases, in that order; junction bases with no gene match: 9. The CDR3 loop is CASSPRNRGQEQYF. The CDR3 coding sequence is TGTGCCAGCAGCCCACGTAACAGGGGGCAAGAGCAGTACTTC.

A single count supports this clone. The chain recombines TRBV7-3 with TRBJ2-3; 8 nucleotides line up with TRBD2. V gave up 5 bases and J gave up 6 bases; unmatched junction bases: 10. There are 15 residues in the CDR3. The germline CDR1 and CDR2 sequences are SGHTA and FQGTGA. The CDR3 loop is CASSPGGRERDTQYF. The CDR3, as DNA: TGTGCCAGCAGCCCGGGGGGGCGGGAGAGGGATACGCAGTATTTT. Using reference TRBV7-3 and TRBJ2-3 for the parts outside the CDR3, the full variable domain is GAGVSQTPSNKVTEKGKYVELRCDPISGHTALYWYRQSLGQGPEFLIYFQGTGAADDSGLPNDRFFAVRPEGSVSTLKIQRTERGDSAVYLCASSPGGRERDTQYFGPGTRLTVL.

This clone was seen a single time. The rearrangement links TRBV5-1 to TRBJ2-3; weak D call: TRBD1 (6 bases). V lost 7 bases and J lost 1, with 16 bases in between. Germline CDR1 is SGHRS and CDR2 is YFSETQ. The CDR3 spans 15 residues. The CDR3: CASSQGTRGTDTQYF. Here the CDR3 DNA reads TGCGCCAGCTCTCAGGGGACACGGGGCACAGATACGCAGTATTTT.